The source of this T cell receptor beta chain is a study of shared clonotypes between healthy human individuals. Looking at the study overall: The donors, a couple of women and a few men, were aged 18 to 49. Study results and limitations: The study drew on few donors, limiting represented genetic and exposure-history diversity. Sequencing depth was predicted to influence how clonotypes are shared among donors.

Naive CD45RA+ and memory CD45RA-negative subsets were split from CD4+ cells. The V and J ends lost 0 bases and 7 bases respectively, with 8 bases between them. The CDR3 covers 14 residues. Looked up from germline, CDR1 is SGDLS and CDR2 is YYNGEE. As for this clone: Its antigen is not known. Distinct nucleotide sequences in the sample also encode this CDR3.

Sequencing used immunoSEQ multiplex PCR; TCRdb keeps in-frame clones, though not all of them. The sample holds approximately 980,000 clones; over 75% are singletons and the top ten take around 1.4%. The receptor was isolated from a man aged 18 to 35 in good health. The material sequenced was memory CD4+ T cells sorted from blood. The subset denotes: CD45RA-negative fraction. This rearrangement joins TRBV9 to TRBJ1-6, with D uncertain. CDR3 protein: CASSVDPGNSPLHF. CDR3 coding DNA: TGTGCCAGCAGCGTAGACCCCGGGAATTCACCCCTCCACTTT.